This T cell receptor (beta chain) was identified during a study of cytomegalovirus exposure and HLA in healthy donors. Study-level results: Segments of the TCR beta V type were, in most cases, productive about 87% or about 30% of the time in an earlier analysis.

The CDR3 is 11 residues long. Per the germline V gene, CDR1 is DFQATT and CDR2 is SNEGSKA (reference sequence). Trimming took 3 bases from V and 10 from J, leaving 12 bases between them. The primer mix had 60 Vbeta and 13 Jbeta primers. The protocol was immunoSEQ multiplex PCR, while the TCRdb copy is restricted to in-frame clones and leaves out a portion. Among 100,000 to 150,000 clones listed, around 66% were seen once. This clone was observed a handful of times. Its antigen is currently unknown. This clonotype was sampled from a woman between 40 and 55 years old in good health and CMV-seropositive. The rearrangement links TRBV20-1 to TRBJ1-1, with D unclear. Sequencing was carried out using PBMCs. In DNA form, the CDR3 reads TGCAGTGCTAGGTATCACAACATAGCTTTCTTT. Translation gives CSARYHNIAFF.